This T cell receptor beta chain was documented in a study of T cell responses to AZD1222 COVID-19 vaccine. CDR3 length: 14 amino acids. Per germline, CDR1 MNHEY and CDR2 SVGAGI. The ends lost 6 bases at V and 2 bases at J; junction bases unmatched: 6. Method: immunoSEQ multiplex PCR; TCRdb's copy keeps in-frame clones and lacks some. Counted here are about 150,000 clones, 85% to 95% occurring once; the ten biggest clones make up just over 5%. Sequencing was performed on peripheral blood, taken on day 0 of AZD1222 vaccination. This chain uses TRBV6-5 with TRBJ1-1; 7 nucleotides match TRBD1. This sequence originates from an adult in good health. CDR3 coding DNA: TGTGCCAGCAGGCAGACAGGGCGTAACACTGAAGCTTTCTTT. This gives the protein CASRQTGRNTEAFF.